One sample yielded the 25 T cell receptor beta chains listed below, sequenced in a study of OX40 agonist ivuxolimab in advanced cancers. The repertoire was sequenced with immunoSEQ multiplex PCR; TCRdb's copy has only in-frame clones and lacks some. The sample lists tens of thousands of clones; roughly 80% were seen once. This specimen was CD4+ or CD8+ T cells sorted from blood, taken in a trial of the OX40 agonist ivuxolimab. The receptors derive from an adult with an advanced solid tumor such as melanoma, head and neck, liver or kidney cancer.

This rearrangement joins TRBV15 to TRBJ2-3; 8 nucleotides agree with TRBD2. CDR3 length: 14 residues. Germline V gene data show CDR1 as LNHNV and CDR2 as YYDKDF (reference sequence). Germline trimming cut 7 bases from V and 3 bases from J; bases unmatched to any gene: 6. The CDR3 DNA reads as TGTGCCACCACCCCGGGACTAGGAACAGATACGCAGTATTTT. Residues: CATTPGLGTDTQYF.

The chain employs TRBV6-1 and TRBJ2-4; 13 bases agree with TRBD2. CDR1 and CDR2 (germline): MNHNS, SASEGT. CDR3 size: 18 residues. After removal of 1 base from V and 6 bases from J, the junction contained 9 bases not matched to a gene. CDR3: CASSEGSEGLAGLNIQYF. CDR3 DNA: TGTGCCAGCAGTGAAGGAAGTGAGGGACTAGCGGGATTAAACATTCAGTACTTC.

The chain employs TRBV6-5 and TRBJ1-3; 10 bases are shared with TRBD1. Germline trimming cut 7 bases from V and 3 bases from J; bases unmatched to any gene: 3. This CDR3 has 14 residues. Germline V lookup: CDR1 MNHEY, CDR2 SVGAGI. In DNA, the CDR3 is TGTGCCAGCACGGGGACAGGGGTTGGAAACACCATATATTTT. Its protein is CASTGTGVGNTIYF.

This clone has a single count. This rearrangement joins TRBV28 to TRBJ2-1; D ambiguous. Trimming stripped 5 bases from V and 3 bases from J, with 2 bases between. Germline lookup yields CDR1 MDHEN and CDR2 SYDVKM. The CDR3 totals 11 residues. The CDR3 nucleotides read TGTGCCAGCAGTGACTACAATGAGCAGTTCTTC. It translates to CASSDYNEQFF.

This clone was observed a few times. The chain joins TRBV28 to TRBJ1-5; 10 positions match TRBD1. The V segment lost 5 bases and the J segment 1 base; nucleotides outside the gene matches: 2. The length of the CDR3 is 15 residues. The germline gives CDR1 MDHEN, CDR2 SYDVKM. This CDR3 is CASSRTGGSNQPQHF. The CDR3 coding sequence is TGTGCCAGCAGTAGGACAGGGGGAAGCAATCAGCCCCAGCATTTT.

The chain couples TRBV11-2 to TRBJ1-5; tentative D call: TRBD1 (5 bases). Germline assignment: CDR1 SGHAT and CDR2 FQNNGV. This CDR3 is built from 15 residues. V lost 4 bases, J lost 4 bases, and 14 bases lay in between. DNA of the CDR3: TGTGCCAGCAGCTGGGCCTCTGGGGGGAATCAGCCCCAGCATTTT. It codes for CASSWASGGNQPQHF. Filled out from reference TRBV11-2 and TRBJ1-5, the complete variable domain reads EAGVAQSPRYKIIEKRQSVAFWCNPISGHATLYWYQQILGQGPKLLIQFQNNGVVDDSQLPKDRFSAERLKGVDSTLKIQPAKLEDSAVYLCASSWASGGNQPQHFGDGTRLSIL.

This rearrangement joins TRBV6-6 to TRBJ2-7, with D unclear. This CDR3 region has 16 residues. Germline CDR1 is MNHNY and CDR2 is SVGAGI (reference sequence). V lost 7 bases and J lost 1, with 20 bases in between. CDR3 loop: CASIPTIRVGSYEQYF. CDR3 DNA sequence: TGTGCCAGCATTCCAACCATTCGGGTTGGTTCCTACGAGCAGTACTTC.

The J gene is TRBJ2-7, the V gene TRBV7-8; D not resolved. V gave up 5 bases and J gave up 3 bases, with 11 bases separating them. The germline V gene encodes CDR1 SGHVS and CDR2 FQNEAQ. This CDR3 comprises 13 residues. As DNA, the CDR3 is TGTGCCAGCAGCCCCCGAGCCAGCTACGAGCAGTACTTC. Translated, it gives CASSPRASYEQYF.

The rearrangement uses TRBV30 and TRBJ2-3; 14 nucleotides align to TRBD2. The CDR3 covers 14 residues. The V segment lost 6 bases and the J segment 9 bases; nucleotides outside the gene matches: 8. CDR1 and CDR2 (germline): GTSNPN, SVGIG (reference sequence). The CDR3 region is CACPGLAGGATQYF. CDR3 nucleotides: TGTGCCTGCCCAGGACTAGCGGGGGGAGCGACGCAGTATTTT. Together with reference TRBV30 and TRBJ2-3, the CDR3 gives the full variable domain: SQTIHQWPATLVQPVGSPLSLECTVEGTSNPNLYWYRQAAGRGLQLLFYSVGIGQISSEVPQNLSASRPQDRQFILSSKKLLLSDSGFYLCACPGLAGGATQYFGPGTRLTVL.

In its sample, this clone was seen a few times. This rearrangement joins TRBV5-8 to TRBJ2-7; 9 bases are a match to TRBD2. CDR3 length: 15 residues. With 0 bases clipped from V and 2 bases from J, the junction kept 3 bases outside the gene matches. Germline values: CDR1 SGHTS, CDR2 YDEGEE. The chain's CDR3 is CASSLGLAVTYEQYF. CDR3 in DNA: TGTGCCAGCAGCTTGGGACTAGCGGTGACCTACGAGCAGTACTTC.

The chain employs TRBV5-5 and TRBJ1-1; D call uncertain. CDR3 length: 16 residues. Per germline, CDR1 SGHKS and CDR2 YYEKEE (reference sequence). The V and J ends lost 4 bases and 7 bases respectively, with 23 bases between them. The CDR3 loop is CASSPGESRGKDEAFF. CDR3 DNA: TGTGCCAGCAGCCCTGGGGAGTCGCGCGGCAAGGATGAAGCTTTCTTT.

This chain joins TRBV27 and TRBJ1-5, with 8 bases aligning to TRBD1. Germline V lookup: CDR1 MNHEY, CDR2 SMNVEV (reference sequence). The length of the CDR3 is 15 residues. The V gene end was trimmed by 5 bases and the J gene end by 6 bases; junction bases not matched to a gene: 9. CDR3 in DNA: TGTGCCAGCAGTCCCCCGGACAGGGCGAGTCAGCCCCAGCATTTT. Its translation: CASSPPDRASQPQHF.

This chain joins TRBV5-1 and TRBJ2-5; D call uncertain. This CDR3 comprises 12 residues. V was cut by 2 bases and J by 7 bases, with 9 bases left in between. Germline V CDR1 and CDR2: SGHRS, YFSETQ. The DNA of the CDR3 is TGCGCCAGCAGCTTATGGGGTGGGACCCAGTACTTC. Translating it yields CASSLWGGTQYF.

The rearrangement uses TRBV27 and TRBJ2-3, with D perhaps matching TRBD1 or TRBD2 (5 bases each). CDR3 length equals 16 residues. The germline V gene encodes CDR1 MNHEY and CDR2 SMNVEV (reference sequence). V was cut by 5 bases and J by 4 bases, with 19 bases left in between. DNA of the CDR3: TGTGCCAGCAGTGTCCCGGGACCCATTGGGGCAGATACGCAGTATTTT. It translates to CASSVPGPIGADTQYF.

This clone came up once. The CDR3 reads CASSLAAGGYNEQFF. The CDR3 DNA sequence: TGTGCCAGCAGTTTAGCCGCGGGAGGCTACAATGAGCAGTTCTTC. The rearrangement uses TRBV28 and TRBJ2-1, with 8 bases identical to TRBD2. Trimming took 2 bases from V and 3 from J; bases not matched to a gene: 3. The V gene's germline CDR1 is MDHEN and CDR2 SYDVKM. The CDR3 extends over 15 amino acids.

The rearrangement uses TRBV28 and TRBJ2-7, with 10 positions matching TRBD1. Looked up from germline, CDR1 is MDHEN and CDR2 is SYDVKM. The CDR3 consists of 15 residues. V was pared by 5 bases and J by 2 bases, with 6 bases of the junction left unmatched. CDR3 DNA sequence: TGTGCCAGCAGTCCCGGGACAGGGGCCCCCTACGAGCAGTACTTC. Translating gives CASSPGTGAPYEQYF.

This chain joins TRBV6-5 and TRBJ2-1; 11 nucleotides match TRBD2. Germline CDR1 MNHEY, CDR2 SVGAGI. The CDR3 covers 14 residues. J lost 8 bases, V lost 7 bases, and 7 bases had no gene match. CDR3 in DNA: TGTGCCAGCACCCCTAGCGGGAGGTTAGATGAGCAGTTCTTC. This sequence encodes CASTPSGRLDEQFF.

V gene TRBV9 combines with J gene TRBJ2-5; D is perhaps TRBD1 or TRBD2 (5 bases each). V dropped 2 bases and J dropped 4 bases, with 15 bases sitting between them. The germline V gene has CDR1 SGDLS and CDR2 YYNGEE. The CDR3 contains 15 residues. CDR3 bases: TGTGCCAGCAGCGTCCTAGAGGGGATCGGAGAGACCCAGTACTTC. Amino acids: CASSVLEGIGETQYF.

J is TRBJ2-6 and V is TRBV14; perhaps TRBD1 as D (5 bases). CDR1 and CDR2 from the germline V gene are SGHDN and FVKESK. Between the trimmed V and J ends, which lost 0 bases and 0 bases, there was a span of 12 bases. This CDR3 region has 18 residues. The CDR3 DNA sequence: TGTGCCAGCAGCCAAGATCTTGGGGCGTTCTCTGGGGCCAACGTCCTGACTTTC. This sequence encodes CASSQDLGAFSGANVLTF.

The rearrangement links TRBV28 to TRBJ1-5; D might be TRBD1 (6 bases). This CDR3 region has 16 residues. V was pared by 6 bases and J by 2 bases, with 17 bases between. Germline lookup yields CDR1 MDHEN and CDR2 SYDVKM. In DNA form, the CDR3 reads TGTGCCAGCAGGTTACAGGGCGGAGACGGCAATCAGCCCCAGCATTTT. It is translated as CASRLQGGDGNQPQHF.

This rearrangement joins TRBV5-1 to TRBJ2-3; D remains ambiguous. Germline V CDR1 and CDR2: SGHRS, YFSETQ. V was cut by 4 bases and J by 6 bases, with 9 bases left in between. This CDR3 has 12 residues. The CDR3 DNA follows: TGCGCCAGCAGCACTAAGATGGATACGCAGTATTTT. It is translated as CASSTKMDTQYF.

This clone was detected only a few times. The chain carries TRBV7-2 and TRBJ2-5, with 9 positions matching TRBD1. V shed 4 bases, J shed 5 bases, and the junction held 2 bases outside the gene matches. Germline V lookup: CDR1 SGHTA, CDR2 FQGNSA. The CDR3 is 13 residues long. The CDR3 coding sequence is TGTGCCAGCAGCTGGACAGGGGCCGAGACCCAGTACTTC. Protein: CASSWTGAETQYF.

This clone was detected only once. The chain links TRBV29-1 to TRBJ1-2; D perhaps matches TRBD1 (5 bases). Germline CDR1 is SQVTM and CDR2 is ANQGSEA. Trimming left V 5 bases short and J 0 bases short, with 16 bases between. This CDR3 is built from 15 residues. The DNA of the CDR3 is TGCAGCGTTTCGGGGCTCTGGGGGGCTAACTATGGCTACACCTTC. This codes for CSVSGLWGANYGYTF.

The genes are TRBV4-1 and TRBJ2-5, with 9 bases fitting TRBD1. With V trimmed by 4 bases and J by 2 bases, 8 bases remained unmatched. The germline V gene has CDR1 MGHRA and CDR2 YSYEKL. The CDR3 is 16 residues long. In DNA form, the CDR3 reads TGCGCCAGCAGCCTCTCCGGACAGGGGCGGCAAGAGACCCAGTACTTC. This encodes CASSLSGQGRQETQYF.

This clone was seen a single time. The rearrangement joins TRBV19 to TRBJ1-5; 8 positions agree with TRBD1. CDR1 and CDR2 (germline): LNHDA, SQIVND (reference sequence). This CDR3 region has 15 residues. V trimming: 4 bases; J trimming: 4 bases; junction bases outside the gene matches: 6. CDR3 coding DNA: TGTGCCAGTAGTACTAGACAGGGGCGGAATCAGCCCCAGCATTTT. Encoded protein: CASSTRQGRNQPQHF. The whole variable domain, filled in from reference TRBV19 and TRBJ1-5, reads DGGITQSPKYLFRKEGQNVTLSCEQNLNHDAMYWYRQDPGQGLRLIYYSQIVNDFQKGDIAEGYSVSREKKESFPLTVTSAQKNPTAFYLCASSTRQGRNQPQHFGDGTRLSIL.